The clone carrying this T cell receptor beta chain was picked up a small number of times. CDR1 and CDR2 (germline): KGHDR, SFDVKD. The CDR3 has 12 amino acids. Trimming removed 0 bases from V and 8 bases from J, with 3 bases in between. This entry belongs to a study of blood T cell repertoires in COVID-19. Some clones are missing from TCRdb's copy, which holds only in-frame ones; the method was immunoSEQ multiplex PCR. The table lists approximately 140,000 clones, less than 90% of them singletons. Cohorts were determined from participant-reported clinical history. Recovered status in Cohort 3 required two negative PCRs, clearance, or symptom resolution.

The chain combines TRBV24-1 with TRBJ2-2; D unresolved. This TCR derives from a woman aged 50 to 65 who had recovered from COVID-19. The specimen was PBMCs or T cells enriched from blood (not recorded which). The CDR3 loop reads CATSDLPGELFF. CDR3 DNA: TGTGCCACCAGTGATTTGCCGGGGGAGCTGTTTTTT.